These 29 T cell receptor beta chains originate from one sample sequenced in a study of blood T cell repertoires in COVID-19. Assay: immunoSEQ multiplex PCR; the TCRdb copy retains only in-frame clones and omits some. The sample lists fewer than 500,000 clones, 70% to 90% occurring once. The sequenced sample consisted of PBMCs or T cells enriched from blood (not recorded which). The receptors were gathered from a woman in her 30s with acute COVID-19.

The chain employs TRBV14 and TRBJ1-1, with D possibly matching TRBD1 (6 bases). This CDR3 is built from 18 residues. CDR1 and CDR2 from the germline V gene are SGHDN and FVKESK. V was trimmed by 1 base and J by 3 bases, leaving 21 bases between them. The CDR3 DNA is TGTGCCAGCAGCCAAGCTATCTGGTTGGGACAAGGGGACACTGAAGCTTTCTTT. This sequence encodes CASSQAIWLGQGDTEAFF.

The rearrangement links TRBV30 to TRBJ1-2; possibly TRBD1 for D (5 bases). CDR3 length: 15 residues. Trimming took 8 bases from V and 8 from J, leaving 27 bases between them. The germline V gene encodes CDR1 GTSNPN and CDR2 SVGIG (reference sequence). CDR3 sequence: CAAPGQGQVTGGYTF. The CDR3 coding sequence is TGTGCCGCTCCGGGCCAGGGTCAGGTTACTGGAGGCTACACCTTC. Looking up the rest from reference TRBV30 and TRBJ1-2 gives the full variable domain: SQTIHQWPATLVQPVGSPLSLECTVEGTSNPNLYWYRQAAGRGLQLLFYSVGIGQISSEVPQNLSASRPQDRQFILSSKKLLLSDSGFYLCAAPGQGQVTGGYTFGSGTRLTVV.

This rearrangement joins TRBV4-3 to TRBJ2-3; TRBD2 matches at 7 bases. Per the germline V gene, CDR1 is LGHNA and CDR2 is YSLEER. V was pared by 2 bases and J by 11 bases, with 10 bases of the junction left unmatched. This CDR3 is built from 14 residues. The DNA of the CDR3 is TGCGCCAGCAGCCAAAACCAACTAGCGCCAATGCAGTATTTT. This gives the protein CASSQNQLAPMQYF.

This clone came up a few times. This chain links TRBV14 with TRBJ2-7; no firm D call. V lost 1 base, J lost 6 bases, and 7 bases lay in between. Germline CDR1 is SGHDN and CDR2 is FVKESK. The CDR3 sequence is 12 residues long. Written as DNA, the CDR3 is TGTGCCAGCAGCCAAGTAGAATCCGAGCAGTACTTC. It translates to CASSQVESEQYF.

This chain joins TRBV13 and TRBJ2-7; 8 positions match TRBD1. CDR3 length: 16 amino acids. CDR1 PRHDT and CDR2 FYEKMQ come from the germline V gene (reference sequence). V shed 5 bases, J shed 1 base, and the junction held 10 bases outside the gene matches. CDR3: CASSLYRDRKSYEQYF. CDR3 nucleotides: TGTGCCAGCAGCCTATACCGGGACAGGAAGTCCTACGAGCAGTACTTC.

V usage is TRBV10-3 and J usage is TRBJ1-1; no firm D call. V was cut by 3 bases and J by 8 bases, with 10 bases left in between. The CDR3 is 12 residues long. The V gene's germline CDR1 is ENHRY and CDR2 SYGVKD. CDR3 region: CAISEFRAEAFF. In DNA, the CDR3 is TGTGCCATCAGTGAATTCCGCGCCGAAGCTTTCTTT.

This chain connects TRBV12-5 to TRBJ2-7; D is possibly TRBD1 (6 bases). There are 14 residues in the CDR3. The germline V gene has CDR1 LGHNT and CDR2 FRNRAP. V dropped 2 bases and J dropped 7 bases, with 15 bases sitting between them. The CDR3 sequence: CASGLLNTGMEQYF. CDR3 bases: TGTGCTAGTGGTTTGCTAAACACAGGGATGGAGCAGTACTTC. Full variable domain (rest looked up from reference TRBV12-5 and TRBJ2-7): DARVTQTPRHKVTEMGQEVTMRCQPILGHNTVFWYRQTMMQGLELLAYFRNRAPLDDSGMPKDRFSAEMPDATLATLKIQPSEPRDSAVYFCASGLLNTGMEQYFGPGTRLTVT.

The chain combines TRBV18 with TRBJ1-6; 8 nucleotides agree with TRBD1. The ends lost 1 base at V and 10 bases at J; junction bases unmatched: 6. This CDR3 contains 15 residues. CDR1 KGHSH and CDR2 LQKENI come from the germline V gene. CDR3 residues: CASSPRMDRESPLHF. CDR3 bases: TGTGCCAGCTCACCACGCATGGACAGGGAGTCACCCCTCCACTTT.

V and J are TRBV5-1 and TRBJ2-3; tentatively, D is TRBD1 (5 bases). Trimming took 4 bases from V and 1 from J, leaving 10 bases between them. CDR3 length: 14 residues. Germline V lookup: CDR1 SGHRS, CDR2 YFSETQ. DNA for the CDR3: TGCGCCAGCAGCCTCGGCAGGGGCACAGATACGCAGTATTTT. Amino acid sequence: CASSLGRGTDTQYF. Combining the CDR3 with reference TRBV5-1 and TRBJ2-3 gives the whole variable domain KAGVTQTPRYLIKTRGQQVTLSCSPISGHRSVSWYQQTPGQGLQFLFEYFSETQRNKGNFPGRFSGRQFSNSRSEMNVSTLELGDSALYLCASSLGRGTDTQYFGPGTRLTVL.

This rearrangement joins TRBV18 to TRBJ1-1; 11 bases match TRBD1. Germline values: CDR1 KGHSH, CDR2 LQKENI. The CDR3 is 15 amino acids. The V gene end was trimmed by 4 bases and the J gene end by 3 bases; junction bases not matched to a gene: 4. CDR3 region: CASSRRTGGDTEAFF. The CDR3 DNA reads TGTGCCAGCTCACGGCGGACAGGGGGCGACACTGAAGCTTTCTTT.

This sequence joins TRBV30 and TRBJ2-7, with 9 bases fitting TRBD1. The V gene's germline CDR1 is GTSNPN and CDR2 SVGIG (reference sequence). The CDR3 totals 15 residues. V gave up 3 bases and J gave up 7 bases; unmatched junction bases: 13. The CDR3 reads CAWRRPGQGTREQYF. CDR3 DNA sequence: TGTGCCTGGAGGCGACCGGGACAGGGAACTCGGGAGCAGTACTTC. The complete variable domain, with remaining parts taken from reference TRBV30 and TRBJ2-7, reads SQTIHQWPATLVQPVGSPLSLECTVEGTSNPNLYWYRQAAGRGLQLLFYSVGIGQISSEVPQNLSASRPQDRQFILSSKKLLLSDSGFYLCAWRRPGQGTREQYFGPGTRLTVT.

The chain employs TRBV27 and TRBJ2-7; 9 nucleotides match TRBD1. CDR3 length equals 15 residues. Germline-derived CDR1 and CDR2 are MNHEY and SMNVEV (reference sequence). With V trimmed by 5 bases and J by 2 bases, 7 bases remained unmatched. In nucleotides, the CDR3 is TGTGCCAGCAGTCCTCACAGGGGGCTCCCCTACGAGCAGTACTTC. This codes for CASSPHRGLPYEQYF.

The chain joins TRBV5-4 to TRBJ1-1; weak D call: TRBD1 (6 bases). Trimming stripped 3 bases from V and 1 base from J, with 13 bases between. The CDR3 runs 15 residues. Germline V gene sequence: CDR1 SGHNT, CDR2 YYREEE (reference sequence). The CDR3 nucleotides are TGTGCCAGCAGCTCCCAACAGGGAGAGAACACTGAAGCTTTCTTT. Amino acid sequence: CASSSQQGENTEAFF.

The genes are TRBV9 and TRBJ2-1; D might be TRBD2 (6 bases). The CDR3 sequence is 15 residues long. Germline CDR1 is SGDLS and CDR2 is YYNGEE. V shed 3 bases and J shed 0 bases, with 10 bases lying between them. CDR3: CASSARLGSYNEQFF. CDR3 bases: TGTGCCAGCAGCGCTCGACTAGGCTCCTACAATGAGCAGTTCTTC.

The rearrangement links TRBV7-2 to TRBJ1-5; 9 bases fit TRBD1. The J segment lost 6 bases and the V segment lost 4 bases, leaving 7 bases of the junction unmatched. Germline CDR1 is SGHTA and CDR2 is FQGNSA. The CDR3 is 15 amino acids. This CDR3 reads CASSSQQGAFQPQHF. For the CDR3, the DNA is TGTGCCAGCAGCTCTCAACAGGGGGCCTTTCAGCCCCAGCATTTT.

This chain connects TRBV10-3 to TRBJ2-3; TRBD2 agrees at 9 bases. Germline-derived CDR1 and CDR2 are ENHRY and SYGVKD. The CDR3 consists of 17 residues. After removal of 2 bases from V and 0 bases from J, the junction contained 6 bases not matched to a gene. The chain's CDR3 is CAISEQASGISTDTQYF. The CDR3 nucleotides are TGTGCCATCAGTGAGCAGGCTAGCGGGATTAGCACAGATACGCAGTATTTT.

The V gene is TRBV3-1 (or the pseudogene TRBV3-2), the J gene TRBJ1-3; 7 bases agree with TRBD1. The CDR3 loop spans 16 amino acids. V lost 0 bases to trimming and J lost 2 bases; unmatched junction nucleotides: 4. CDR1 is LGHDT and CDR2 is YNNKEL in the germline V gene (reference sequence). For the CDR3, the DNA is TGTGCCAGCAGCCAAGATTCCGGGACAGCTGGAAACACCATATATTTT. Translation gives CASSQDSGTAGNTIYF.

The chain recombines TRBV7-9 with TRBJ2-3; 10 positions match TRBD1. This CDR3 is 15 amino acids long. With V trimmed by 5 bases and J by 6 bases, 8 bases remained unmatched. The germline V gene encodes CDR1 SEHNR and CDR2 FQNEAQ (reference sequence). CDR3 coding DNA: TGTGCCAGCAGCCGTTCCGGGACAGGGGTGGATACGCAGTATTTT. Translating it yields CASSRSGTGVDTQYF.

The count of this clone is one. The rearrangement joins TRBV9 to TRBJ2-7; no reliable D call. CDR1 and CDR2 from the germline V gene are SGDLS and YYNGEE. The CDR3 spans 15 residues. V was pared by 2 bases and J by 1 base, with 13 bases between. The DNA of the CDR3 is TGTGCCAGCAGCGTTGGCACAGCCACTTCCTACGAGCAGTACTTC. Encoded protein: CASSVGTATSYEQYF.

The V gene is TRBV7-2, the J gene TRBJ2-5; D is unresolved. V shed 1 base and J shed 4 bases, with 10 bases lying between them. This CDR3 is 14 amino acids long. The germline V gene has CDR1 SGHTA and CDR2 FQGNSA. The CDR3 DNA is TGTGCCAGCAGCTTAGGTCCCAGAAGAGAGACCCAGTACTTC. Protein: CASSLGPRRETQYF.

Here the CDR3 DNA reads TGTGCCAGCAGCCCTGGAAAGACTAGCGGGGGGGCATGGGAGCAGTTCTTC. This codes for CASSPGKTSGGAWEQFF. This rearrangement joins TRBV7-3 to TRBJ2-1, with TRBD2 matching over 14 bases. After removal of 5 bases from V and 10 bases from J, the junction contained 13 bases not matched to a gene. The CDR3 is 17 amino acids. Germline loops: CDR1 SGHTA, CDR2 FQGTGA.

The rearrangement links TRBV24-1 to TRBJ1-4; D gene unclear. The CDR3 covers 14 residues. V lost 3 bases, J lost 1 base, and 5 bases lay in between. The germline CDR1 and CDR2 sequences are KGHDR and SFDVKD. As DNA, the CDR3 is TGTGCCACCAGTGATGGGAGAACTAATGAAAAACTGTTTTTT. Protein sequence: CATSDGRTNEKLFF.

This clone was detected a few times. This chain links TRBV7-9 with TRBJ1-6, with D hard to call. The CDR3 has 15 residues. The germline CDR1 and CDR2 sequences are SEHNR and FQNEAQ (reference sequence). V dropped 0 bases and J dropped 7 bases, with 10 bases sitting between them. CDR3: CASSLAAAGNSPLHF. CDR3 sequence (DNA): TGTGCCAGCAGCTTAGCTGCAGCAGGCAATTCACCCCTCCACTTT. Drawing the rest from reference TRBV7-9 and TRBJ1-6, the complete variable domain is DTGVSQNPRHKITKRGQNVTFRCDPISEHNRLYWYRQTLGQGPEFLTYFQNEAQLEKSRLLSDRFSAERPKGSFSTLEIQRTEQGDSAMYLCASSLAAAGNSPLHFGNGTRLTVT.

The chain carries TRBV19 and TRBJ1-1; D is possibly TRBD1 (6 bases). The CDR3 has 16 amino acids. V gave up 3 bases and J gave up 0 bases, with 14 bases separating them. CDR1 LNHDA and CDR2 SQIVND come from the germline V gene (reference sequence). CDR3 nucleotide sequence: TGTGCCAGTAGTATGAACTGGGGGCAGGTGAACACTGAAGCTTTCTTT. It encodes CASSMNWGQVNTEAFF.

The chain employs TRBV9 and TRBJ2-7, with TRBD2 identical over 9 bases. The CDR3 has 14 amino acids. The V gene's germline CDR1 is SGDLS and CDR2 YYNGEE. V was pared by 4 bases and J by 2 bases, with 4 bases of the junction left unmatched. CDR3 protein: CASSPSGGTYEQYF. The CDR3 coding sequence is TGTGCCAGCAGCCCAAGCGGGGGGACCTACGAGCAGTACTTC.

The chain links TRBV7-6 to TRBJ2-2; 7 positions agree with TRBD2. Germline CDR1 is SGHVS and CDR2 is FNYEAQ. V gave up 0 bases and J gave up 2 bases; unmatched junction bases: 6. This CDR3 has 17 amino acids. DNA of the CDR3: TGTGCCAGCAGCTTAGCCGGCGGGGGAGACAACACCGGGGAGCTGTTTTTT. It codes for CASSLAGGGDNTGELFF.

V gene TRBV14 combines with J gene TRBJ2-1; 13 nucleotides agree with TRBD2. The CDR3 covers 16 residues. The trim removed 3 bases at V and 7 bases at J, leaving 6 bases unmatched. The germline gives CDR1 SGHDN, CDR2 FVKESK. CDR3 region: CASSHRLAGGWNEQFF. In DNA form, the CDR3 reads TGTGCCAGCAGCCACAGACTAGCGGGGGGTTGGAATGAGCAGTTCTTC.

The chain links TRBV19 to TRBJ1-5; a weak D match, TRBD1 (5 bases). The CDR3 covers 13 residues. Germline CDR1 and CDR2: LNHDA and SQIVND (reference sequence). Trimming took 7 bases from V and 5 from J, leaving 12 bases between them. Here the CDR3 reads CASNFGRDQPQHF. CDR3 nucleotides: TGTGCCAGTAATTTCGGCAGGGATCAGCCCCAGCATTTT.

The chain has TRBV2 and TRBJ2-7; 9 nucleotides align to TRBD1. Germline V gene sequence: CDR1 SNHLY, CDR2 FYNNEI. V trimming: 3 bases; J trimming: 2 bases; junction bases outside the gene matches: 8. The CDR3 runs 16 residues. In DNA form, the CDR3 reads TGTGCCAGCAGTGAGGGACAGGGTCTCGGACCCTACGAGCAGTACTTC. It specifies CASSEGQGLGPYEQYF.